Sequencing of this T cell receptor beta chain was carried out in a study of blood T cell repertoires in COVID-19. The CDR3 has 19 amino acids. V dropped 5 bases and J dropped 1; count of bases not matched to a gene: 13. Germline CDR1 reads MNHEY; CDR2 reads SMNVEV (reference sequence). Only in-frame clones appear in the TCRdb table, and some are missing; sequencing was by immunoSEQ multiplex PCR. The table shows 95,000 to 150,000 clones, with around 85% occurring only once. This receptor was identified in a man aged 25 to 40 with COVID-19, enrolled during active disease. The sequenced sample consisted of peripheral blood. V usage is TRBV27 and J usage is TRBJ2-7, with 14 bases fitting TRBD2. The CDR3 nucleotides are TGTGCCAGCAGTGCTATACCCGGGACTAGCGGGAGAATGTCCTACGAGCAGTACTTC. Its translation: CASSAIPGTSGRMSYEQYF.